This TCR beta chain was captured in a study of siplizumab effects on memory and regulatory T cells. Study outcomes and limitations: A major contribution to the alloresponse seemed to be made by naive T cells, which seemed more diverse than memory cells. Suppression by proliferating Tregs derived from siplizumab cultures was not verified.

A note on this clone: Its specificity is not known.

For every sample, some 10^5 TCR templates were assayed. The table came from immunoSEQ multiplex PCR; TCRdb's copy has only in-frame clones and leaves some out. The data show fewer than 85,000 clones, roughly 94% seen once. The CDR3 loop spans 15 amino acids. After removal of 0 bases from V and 6 bases from J, the junction contained 5 bases not matched to a gene. From germline, CDR1 is SGHNT and CDR2 YYREEE (reference sequence). The chain links TRBV5-4 to TRBJ2-3; 9 positions match TRBD2. The receptor was derived from a human donor in good health. Sequences were obtained from CD8+ T cells sorted from blood. The DNA for the CDR3 is TGTGCCAGCAGCTTGGAGCGGGAGGCCGGGGATACGCAGTATTTT. Translated: CASSLEREAGDTQYF.